A selection of T cell receptor beta chains follows, all from one sample in a study of human T cells and chemical hapten exposure. TCRdb fed the RACE reads into MiXCR, producing one record per CDR3 protein. The table has about 54,000 distinct CDR3 sequences, around 9.5% seen once. The sequencing used whole blood, collected in connection with sensitization to the hapten diphenylcyclopropenone (DPC). The receptors come from a woman aged 50 to 60 with alopecia areata. Some clones in this sample may be carry-over from other donors' samples. The conserved cysteine and the conserved F or W are not part of the CDR3 here. Fields, in order: J gene, V gene, D gene, CDR3 protein. A D gene is named only where the DNA matches it firmly.

TRBJ1-4	TRBV28	TRBD1	ASRGTVIATNEKLF
TRBJ1-4	TRBV3-1	-	ASSQWTPGTEKLF
TRBJ2-5	TRBV11-1	TRBD1	ASSSHGTEKETQY
TRBJ1-2	TRBV6-5	-	ASRRGMGNYGYT
TRBJ2-3	TRBV14	TRBD2	ASSRGTSGPRTDTQY
TRBJ1-5	TRBV6-2/TRBV6-3	-	ASSQSSNQPQH
TRBJ1-2	TRBV3-1	-	ASSQGTVYGYT
TRBJ1-5	TRBV20-1	-	SARKAGRNQPQH
TRBJ2-2	TRBV6-2/TRBV6-3	-	ASGGSGHTGELF
TRBJ1-1	TRBV7-2	-	ASSLGTNTEAF
TRBJ1-2	TRBV5-1	-	ASRFTGTQVTGYT
TRBJ1-2	TRBV2	-	ASRETGPYGYT
TRBJ1-3	TRBV28	-	ASSAVRSGNTIY
TRBJ2-2	TRBV28	-	ASSSLKFSGELF
TRBJ1-1	TRBV7-9	TRBD1	ASRSGQGPNTEAF
TRBJ1-1	TRBV4-2	TRBD1	ASSHGQGNLVNTEAF
TRBJ1-1	TRBV6-1	-	ASSELPPRGNLNTEAF
TRBJ1-2	TRBV19	-	ASSISFYGYT
TRBJ1-6	TRBV7-9	-	ASSLGFYNSPLH
TRBJ1-4	TRBV7-9	-	ASSLLGVANEKLF
TRBJ1-2	TRBV12-2	-	ASRFPGQKMANYGYT
TRBJ2-2	TRBV7-9	-	ASSTSLLVRDLF
TRBJ2-7	TRBV7-2	-	ASSLAGLQLEQY
TRBJ2-3	TRBV6-1	-	ASGKTTDTQY
TRBJ2-7	TRBV28	-	ASSLGRVQY
TRBJ2-1	TRBV7-2	-	ASSLDRSNEQF
TRBJ1-2	TRBV20-1	-	SADLGSTAGT
TRBJ2-1	TRBV20-1	-	SADNSGSSYNEQF
TRBJ1-4	TRBV7-2	TRBD1	ASSYPTGGAEKLF
TRBJ2-1	TRBV20-1	TRBD2	SARTGGYNEQF
TRBJ1-1	TRBV12-3/TRBV12-4	-	ASSREITEAF
TRBJ2-1	TRBV12-3/TRBV12-4	TRBD1	ASSLQGASGPSYNEQF
TRBJ2-3	TRBV27	-	ASSLQTPTDTQY
TRBJ1-5	TRBV6-5	TRBD1	ASSMGQGVGQPQH
TRBJ1-6	TRBV6-6	-	ASSPDTNNSPLH
TRBJ2-2	TRBV25-1	TRBD1	ASSESRTGYNTGELF
TRBJ2-1	TRBV7-9	TRBD2	ASSLAQGLAPNNEQF
TRBJ2-5	TRBV10-1	TRBD1	ASSERSGGLETQY
TRBJ2-7	TRBV5-1	-	ASSLGPLAGYEQY
TRBJ2-5	TRBV28	-	ASSFHRAPRKF
TRBJ2-2	TRBV6-4	-	ASGQNTGELF
TRBJ2-5	TRBV2	-	ASSDRGTSETQY
TRBJ2-3	TRBV18	-	ASSVVTDTQY
TRBJ2-1	TRBV5-1	-	ASSLAERGNEQF
TRBJ1-1	TRBV11-2	TRBD1	ASSPTTGGFEAF
TRBJ2-7	TRBV2	-	ASQGRDWTSGEQY
TRBJ2-1	TRBV24-1	-	ATSDSSRGEQF
TRBJ2-7	TRBV5-1	TRBD1	ASSPPDRGGEQY
TRBJ1-6	TRBV28	-	ATNLVEVGSPLH